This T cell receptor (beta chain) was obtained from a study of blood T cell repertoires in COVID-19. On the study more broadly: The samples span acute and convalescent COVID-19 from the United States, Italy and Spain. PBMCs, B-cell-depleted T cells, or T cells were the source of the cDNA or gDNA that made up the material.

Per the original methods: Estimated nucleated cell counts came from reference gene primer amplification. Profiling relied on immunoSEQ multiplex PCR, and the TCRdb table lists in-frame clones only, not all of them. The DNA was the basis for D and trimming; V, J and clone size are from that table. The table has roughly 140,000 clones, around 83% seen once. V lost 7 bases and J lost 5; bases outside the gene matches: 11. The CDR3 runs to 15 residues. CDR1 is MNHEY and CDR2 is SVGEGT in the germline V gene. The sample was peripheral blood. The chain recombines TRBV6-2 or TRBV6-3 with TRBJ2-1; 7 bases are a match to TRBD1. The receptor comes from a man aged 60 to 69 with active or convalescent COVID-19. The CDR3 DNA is TGTGCCAGCACCCCTTGGGACAGACCAAACAATGAGCAGTTCTTC. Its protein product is CASTPWDRPNNEQFF.